This is a list of T cell receptor beta chains from one sample in a study of OX40 agonist ivuxolimab in advanced cancers. Using immunoSEQ multiplex PCR, the repertoire was profiled, and TCRdb retains in-frame clones only, with some absent. This table holds tens of thousands of clones, roughly nine tenths found once. Sequenced here: CD4+ or CD8+ T cells sorted from blood, sampled in a trial of the OX40 agonist ivuxolimab. Receptors were obtained from an adult with an advanced solid tumor such as melanoma, head and neck, liver or kidney cancer. Both conserved end residues are part of each CDR3.

V gene: TRBV7-3
J gene: TRBJ1-1
CDR3 protein: CASSLTVNTEAFF

V gene: TRBV6-5
J gene: TRBJ2-6
CDR3 protein: CASRQGRSGANVLTF

V gene: TRBV28
J gene: TRBJ1-5
CDR3 protein: CASSTGQYSNQPQHF

V gene: TRBV6-4
J gene: TRBJ2-1
CDR3 protein: CASSADLADYNEQFF

V gene: TRBV5-8
J gene: TRBJ2-7
CDR3 protein: CASSPVGGSSYEQYF

V gene: TRBV5-1
J gene: TRBJ2-2
CDR3 protein: CASSRPAVGELFF

V gene: TRBV7-8
J gene: TRBJ1-2
CDR3 protein: CASSLGAGRLGGYTF

V gene: TRBV5-6
J gene: TRBJ2-7
CDR3 protein: CASSYGTSGIEQYF

V gene: TRBV7-6
J gene: TRBJ2-2
CDR3 protein: CASSTTVTAGDGELFF

V gene: TRBV10-3
J gene: TRBJ2-1
CDR3 protein: CAISEVAGGYNEQFF

V gene: TRBV27
J gene: TRBJ2-1
CDR3 protein: CASSFYNGREDSYNEQFF

V gene: TRBV28
J gene: TRBJ2-1
CDR3 protein: CASSSRLVSDEQFF